This is a list of T cell receptor beta chains from one sample in a study of cytomegalovirus exposure and HLA in healthy donors. Clones were read by immunoSEQ multiplex PCR, and TCRdb kept only the in-frame ones, dropping some. In the table there are about 200,000 clones, roughly four fifths of which are singletons. The sample taken for sequencing was PBMCs. These receptors were collected from a young man in good health and CMV-seronegative. Both conserved end residues are part of each CDR3. Fields, in order: D gene, J gene, clone size, V gene, CDR3 length, CDR3 protein, CDR3 DNA. D genes are given only for firm matches. Part of the rows lack a size; the others show once, few, many or a class for expanded clones.

D gene: TRBD1
J gene: TRBJ1-6
clone size: NA
V gene: TRBV5-1
CDR3 length: 15
CDR3 protein: CASSSGTGMDSPLHF
CDR3 DNA: TGCGCCAGCAGCTCCGGGACAGGGATGGATTCACCCCTCCACTTT

D gene: NA
J gene: TRBJ1-4
clone size: few
V gene: TRBV27
CDR3 length: 16
CDR3 protein: CASSLSMGEANEKLFF
CDR3 DNA: TGTGCCAGCAGTTTGAGTATGGGGGAGGCTAATGAAAAACTGTTTTTT

D gene: NA
J gene: TRBJ2-1
clone size: few
V gene: TRBV6-4
CDR3 length: 14
CDR3 protein: CASSTTTSSDEQFF
CDR3 DNA: TGTGCCAGCAGTACAACCACCTCTAGTGATGAGCAGTTCTTC

D gene: TRBD2
J gene: TRBJ2-7
clone size: NA
V gene: TRBV5-1
CDR3 length: 15
CDR3 protein: CASSDGTSSAYEQYF
CDR3 DNA: TGCGCCAGCAGCGACGGGACTAGCTCTGCCTACGAGCAGTACTTC

D gene: TRBD1
J gene: TRBJ1-2
clone size: few
V gene: TRBV7-9
CDR3 length: 15
CDR3 protein: CASSPGTGPNYGYTF
CDR3 DNA: TGTGCCAGCAGCCCGGGGACAGGTCCTAACTATGGCTACACCTTC

D gene: NA
J gene: TRBJ1-6
clone size: NA
V gene: TRBV6-6
CDR3 length: 14
CDR3 protein: CASSYGEGGSPLHF
CDR3 DNA: TGTGCCAGCAGTTACGGGGAGGGTGGTTCACCCCTCCACTTT

D gene: NA
J gene: TRBJ1-1
clone size: NA
V gene: TRBV9
CDR3 length: 15
CDR3 protein: CASSVVQGLNTEAFF
CDR3 DNA: TGTGCCAGCAGCGTAGTCCAGGGTCTTAACACTGAAGCTTTCTTT

D gene: NA
J gene: TRBJ2-7
clone size: NA
V gene: TRBV9
CDR3 length: 14
CDR3 protein: CASSVDPDSYEQYF
CDR3 DNA: TGTGCCAGCAGCGTCGACCCGGACTCATACGAGCAGTACTTC

D gene: NA
J gene: TRBJ1-3
clone size: NA
V gene: TRBV15
CDR3 length: 16
CDR3 protein: CATSRDVGEGGNTIYF
CDR3 DNA: TGTGCCACCAGCAGAGACGTTGGGGAGGGCGGAAACACCATATATTTT

D gene: NA
J gene: TRBJ2-2
clone size: NA
V gene: TRBV2
CDR3 length: 14
CDR3 protein: CASRGTMNTGELFF
CDR3 DNA: TGTGCCAGCAGGGGGACAATGAACACCGGGGAGCTGTTTTTT

D gene: TRBD2
J gene: TRBJ2-3
clone size: once
V gene: TRBV19
CDR3 length: 14
CDR3 protein: CASSISGSSDTQYF
CDR3 DNA: TGTGCCAGTAGTATTAGCGGGAGTTCAGATACGCAGTATTTT

D gene: NA
J gene: TRBJ1-1
clone size: once
V gene: TRBV13
CDR3 length: 15
CDR3 protein: CASSSLTGMVSEAFF
CDR3 DNA: TGTGCCAGTAGCTCACTAACAGGGATGGTGTCTGAAGCTTTCTTT

D gene: TRBD1
J gene: TRBJ2-7
clone size: NA
V gene: TRBV5-1
CDR3 length: 13
CDR3 protein: CASRHDRDYEQYF
CDR3 DNA: TGCGCCAGCAGGCACGACAGGGACTACGAGCAGTACTTC

D gene: NA
J gene: TRBJ2-1
clone size: once
V gene: TRBV29-1
CDR3 length: 14
CDR3 protein: CSVEGRGPYNEQFF
CDR3 DNA: TGCAGCGTTGAAGGGAGGGGGCCCTACAATGAGCAGTTCTTC

D gene: NA
J gene: TRBJ2-7
clone size: few
V gene: TRBV14
CDR3 length: 13
CDR3 protein: CASSRPGLHEQYF
CDR3 DNA: TGTGCCAGCAGCCGACCAGGACTCCACGAGCAGTACTTC

D gene: TRBD2
J gene: TRBJ2-1
clone size: NA
V gene: TRBV29-1
CDR3 length: 16
CDR3 protein: CSVDPALAGAYNEQFF
CDR3 DNA: TGCAGCGTTGACCCTGCACTAGCGGGCGCCTACAATGAGCAGTTCTTC

D gene: NA
J gene: TRBJ1-3
clone size: NA
V gene: TRBV9
CDR3 length: 14
CDR3 protein: CASSTPRSGNTIYF
CDR3 DNA: TGTGCCAGCAGCACACCACGCTCGGGAAACACCATATATTTT

D gene: NA
J gene: TRBJ2-7
clone size: NA
V gene: TRBV6-1
CDR3 length: 14
CDR3 protein: CASSESRSRYEQYF
CDR3 DNA: TGTGCCAGCAGTGAGAGTAGGAGTAGGTACGAGCAGTACTTC

D gene: NA
J gene: TRBJ2-5
clone size: NA
V gene: TRBV7-9
CDR3 length: 14
CDR3 protein: CASRKFDPGETQYF
CDR3 DNA: TGTGCCAGCCGCAAGTTTGACCCCGGGGAGACCCAGTACTTC

D gene: NA
J gene: TRBJ2-7
clone size: NA
V gene: TRBV19
CDR3 length: 13
CDR3 protein: CASSLGTPYEQYF
CDR3 DNA: TGTGCCAGTAGTCTAGGGACACCTTACGAGCAGTACTTC

D gene: TRBD2
J gene: TRBJ2-5
clone size: once
V gene: TRBV7-6
CDR3 length: 14
CDR3 protein: CASSLREGLETQYF
CDR3 DNA: TGTGCCAGCAGCTTACGGGAGGGCCTTGAGACCCAGTACTTC

D gene: TRBD1
J gene: TRBJ1-3
clone size: few
V gene: TRBV5-6
CDR3 length: 17
CDR3 protein: CASSFVGTGGGGNTIYF
CDR3 DNA: TGTGCCAGCAGCTTCGTCGGGACAGGAGGGGGAGGAAACACCATATATTTT

D gene: NA
J gene: TRBJ2-2
clone size: NA
V gene: TRBV6-1
CDR3 length: 14
CDR3 protein: CASSSLTGLLELFF
CDR3 DNA: TGTGCCAGCAGTTCTCTGACAGGCCTCCTTGAGCTGTTTTTT

D gene: NA
J gene: TRBJ2-1
clone size: NA
V gene: TRBV5-8
CDR3 length: 15
CDR3 protein: CASSLGVAGRNEQFF
CDR3 DNA: TGTGCCAGCAGCTTGGGGGTGGCAGGGCGCAATGAGCAGTTCTTC

D gene: TRBD1
J gene: TRBJ1-1
clone size: NA
V gene: TRBV27
CDR3 length: 14
CDR3 protein: CASSPWTGGTEAFF
CDR3 DNA: TGTGCCAGCAGTCCTTGGACAGGGGGGACTGAAGCTTTCTTT

D gene: NA
J gene: TRBJ1-1
clone size: NA
V gene: TRBV4-2
CDR3 length: 15
CDR3 protein: CASSQDRSRDTEAFF
CDR3 DNA: TGTGCCAGCAGCCAAGACCGTAGCAGGGACACTGAAGCTTTCTTT

D gene: NA
J gene: TRBJ2-1
clone size: NA
V gene: TRBV4-2
CDR3 length: 16
CDR3 protein: CASSQDPRETGNEQFF
CDR3 DNA: TGTGCCAGCAGCCAAGATCCGCGCGAAACAGGCAATGAGCAGTTCTTC

D gene: NA
J gene: TRBJ2-7
clone size: NA
V gene: TRBV2
CDR3 length: 13
CDR3 protein: CASSGRGTYEQYF
CDR3 DNA: TGTGCCAGCAGTGGCAGGGGCACCTACGAGCAGTACTTC

D gene: TRBD2
J gene: TRBJ2-3
clone size: NA
V gene: TRBV25-1
CDR3 length: 15
CDR3 protein: CASSVGAGEVDTQYF
CDR3 DNA: TGTGCCAGCAGTGTAGGGGCGGGAGAGGTAGATACGCAGTATTTT

D gene: NA
J gene: TRBJ2-3
clone size: NA
V gene: TRBV5-1
CDR3 length: 14
CDR3 protein: CASSLAGSTDTQYF
CDR3 DNA: TGCGCCAGCAGCTTGGCGGGAAGCACAGATACGCAGTATTTT

D gene: NA
J gene: TRBJ1-3
clone size: NA
V gene: TRBV28
CDR3 length: 14
CDR3 protein: CASSFASPGNTIYF
CDR3 DNA: TGTGCCAGCAGTTTTGCGTCTCCTGGAAACACCATATATTTT

D gene: TRBD1
J gene: TRBJ1-5
clone size: NA
V gene: TRBV2
CDR3 length: 13
CDR3 protein: CASTGQSNQPQHF
CDR3 DNA: TGTGCCAGCACGGGACAGAGCAATCAGCCCCAGCATTTT

D gene: NA
J gene: TRBJ1-5
clone size: NA
V gene: TRBV4-1
CDR3 length: 14
CDR3 protein: CASNSRQVDQPQHF
CDR3 DNA: TGCGCCAGCAACTCTAGACAGGTCGATCAGCCCCAGCATTTT

D gene: TRBD2
J gene: TRBJ2-1
clone size: NA
V gene: TRBV4-2
CDR3 length: 17
CDR3 protein: CASSQAMLAGGSNEQFF
CDR3 DNA: TGTGCCAGCAGCCAAGCTATGTTAGCGGGAGGAAGCAATGAGCAGTTCTTC

D gene: TRBD1
J gene: TRBJ2-6
clone size: NA
V gene: TRBV11-3
CDR3 length: 14
CDR3 protein: CASSDRGGANVLTF
CDR3 DNA: TGTGCCAGCAGCGACAGGGGTGGGGCCAACGTCCTGACTTTC

D gene: NA
J gene: TRBJ2-2
clone size: NA
V gene: TRBV5-5
CDR3 length: 14
CDR3 protein: CASSLWNGEGELFF
CDR3 DNA: TGTGCCAGCAGCTTGTGGAATGGGGAGGGGGAGCTGTTTTTT

D gene: NA
J gene: TRBJ2-3
clone size: NA
V gene: TRBV11-2
CDR3 length: 14
CDR3 protein: CASSRLTVTDTQYF
CDR3 DNA: TGTGCCAGCAGCCGTCTGACAGTCACAGATACGCAGTATTTT

D gene: NA
J gene: TRBJ2-2
clone size: NA
V gene: TRBV5-1
CDR3 length: 16
CDR3 protein: CASSLFFETAPGELFF
CDR3 DNA: TGCGCCAGCAGCTTGTTCTTTGAGACTGCGCCCGGGGAGCTGTTTTTT

D gene: TRBD1
J gene: TRBJ1-4
clone size: once
V gene: TRBV18
CDR3 length: 16
CDR3 protein: CASSPFTGATNEKLFF
CDR3 DNA: TGTGCCAGCTCACCTTTCACAGGGGCAACTAATGAAAAACTGTTTTTT

D gene: TRBD2
J gene: TRBJ2-7
clone size: NA
V gene: TRBV10-3
CDR3 length: 16
CDR3 protein: CAISDTGREYTYEQYF
CDR3 DNA: TGTGCCATCAGTGACACGGGGCGGGAGTACACCTACGAGCAGTACTTC

D gene: TRBD1
J gene: TRBJ1-1
clone size: NA
V gene: TRBV7-9
CDR3 length: 14
CDR3 protein: CASSSGQGYSEAFF
CDR3 DNA: TGTGCCAGCAGCTCCGGACAGGGTTACTCTGAAGCTTTCTTT

D gene: NA
J gene: TRBJ2-1
clone size: NA
V gene: TRBV7-9
CDR3 length: 17
CDR3 protein: CASSPVFTDSSYNEQFF
CDR3 DNA: TGTGCCAGCAGCCCCGTCTTCACAGACAGCTCCTACAATGAGCAGTTCTTC

D gene: TRBD1
J gene: TRBJ2-3
clone size: many
V gene: TRBV6-1
CDR3 length: 14
CDR3 protein: CASSGTGEADTQYF
CDR3 DNA: TGTGCCAGCAGTGGAACAGGGGAAGCAGATACGCAGTATTTT

D gene: TRBD1
J gene: TRBJ2-7
clone size: few
V gene: TRBV4-2
CDR3 length: 16
CDR3 protein: CASSQETGGSHYEQYF
CDR3 DNA: TGTGCCAGCAGCCAGGAGACAGGGGGCTCCCACTACGAGCAGTACTTC

D gene: TRBD2
J gene: TRBJ2-5
clone size: NA
V gene: TRBV19
CDR3 length: 16
CDR3 protein: CASSTGLAGEGETQYF
CDR3 DNA: TGTGCCAGTAGTACCGGACTAGCGGGAGAGGGAGAGACCCAGTACTTC

D gene: TRBD1
J gene: TRBJ2-5
clone size: NA
V gene: TRBV30
CDR3 length: 13
CDR3 protein: CAWSHRGPETQYF
CDR3 DNA: TGTGCCTGGAGTCACAGGGGGCCGGAGACCCAGTACTTC

D gene: TRBD1
J gene: TRBJ2-7
clone size: NA
V gene: TRBV14
CDR3 length: 14
CDR3 protein: CASSQVGTGDEQYF
CDR3 DNA: TGTGCCAGCAGCCAAGTCGGAACAGGGGACGAGCAGTACTTC

D gene: TRBD1
J gene: TRBJ2-7
clone size: NA
V gene: TRBV11-1
CDR3 length: 14
CDR3 protein: CASSLFTGADEQYF
CDR3 DNA: TGTGCCAGCAGCTTATTCACAGGGGCGGACGAGCAGTACTTC

D gene: NA
J gene: TRBJ2-1
clone size: NA
V gene: TRBV4-1
CDR3 length: 14
CDR3 protein: CASSYGGAYNEQFF
CDR3 DNA: TGCGCCAGCAGCTACGGCGGGGCTTACAATGAGCAGTTCTTC

D gene: TRBD2
J gene: TRBJ2-5
clone size: NA
V gene: TRBV5-6
CDR3 length: 15
CDR3 protein: CASSETSGDRETQYF
CDR3 DNA: TGTGCCAGCAGCGAGACTAGCGGAGACCGGGAGACCCAGTACTTC

D gene: NA
J gene: TRBJ2-7
clone size: NA
V gene: TRBV28
CDR3 length: 14
CDR3 protein: CASSPDSGLDEQYF
CDR3 DNA: TGTGCCAGCAGTCCGGACAGTGGGCTTGACGAGCAGTACTTC

D gene: NA
J gene: TRBJ1-1
clone size: NA
V gene: TRBV5-1
CDR3 length: 14
CDR3 protein: CASSLVPGSTEAFF
CDR3 DNA: TGCGCCAGCAGCTTGGTCCCGGGTAGCACTGAAGCTTTCTTT

D gene: NA
J gene: TRBJ1-5
clone size: NA
V gene: TRBV7-6
CDR3 length: 15
CDR3 protein: CASSDDSSYNQPQHF
CDR3 DNA: TGTGCCAGCAGCGACGACAGCTCGTACAATCAGCCCCAGCATTTT

D gene: NA
J gene: TRBJ1-1
clone size: NA
V gene: TRBV28
CDR3 length: 12
CDR3 protein: CASHVPNTEAFF
CDR3 DNA: TGTGCCAGCCATGTCCCGAACACTGAAGCTTTCTTT

D gene: NA
J gene: TRBJ2-3
clone size: NA
V gene: TRBV9
CDR3 length: 18
CDR3 protein: CASSVVSGRGRRTDTQYF
CDR3 DNA: TGTGCCAGCAGCGTAGTTAGCGGGCGGGGGCGCCGTACAGATACGCAGTATTTT

D gene: TRBD2
J gene: TRBJ2-5
clone size: NA
V gene: TRBV9
CDR3 length: 14
CDR3 protein: CASSLRAGGETQYF
CDR3 DNA: TGTGCCAGCAGCCTCCGAGCGGGGGGGGAGACCCAGTACTTC

D gene: TRBD2
J gene: TRBJ2-7
clone size: few
V gene: TRBV10-3
CDR3 length: 16
CDR3 protein: CAISERLAGAGYEQYF
CDR3 DNA: TGTGCCATCAGTGAGCGTCTAGCGGGGGCGGGCTACGAGCAGTACTTC

D gene: NA
J gene: TRBJ2-2
clone size: NA
V gene: TRBV6-5
CDR3 length: 11
CDR3 protein: CASSSAGELFF
CDR3 DNA: TGTGCCAGCAGTTCGGCCGGGGAGCTGTTTTTT

D gene: NA
J gene: TRBJ2-2
clone size: NA
V gene: TRBV9
CDR3 length: 17
CDR3 protein: CASSVDITGRNTGELFF
CDR3 DNA: TGTGCCAGCAGCGTAGATATAACAGGGAGGAACACCGGGGAGCTGTTTTTT